This T cell receptor beta chain was documented in a study of human T cells and chemical hapten exposure (dated by TCRdb to the early 2020s). Study-wide context: For sensitization, 2% DPC in acetone was applied to a 2 cm by 2 cm area of upper inner arm skin. Patients additionally received weekly therapeutic DPC doses to the scalp throughout the approximately 22-week study period. Patch tests used Finn chambers with 0.01% DPC on the upper back, scored after 6 days by International Contact Dermatitis Research Group standards. The mostly female patient cohort included alopecia areata with under or over 50% scalp involvement, alopecia totalis and alopecia universalis. Libraries were pooled for sequencing, and variation in per-sample TCR yields was attributed mainly to small differences in library volumes within the pool. In alopecia patients, the study followed how the peripheral blood TCR repertoire changed in vivo over primary and secondary sensitization to diphenylcyclopropenone (DPC), a hapten. Blood was sampled from patients pre-sensitization (week 0) and at 2, 6 and about 24 weeks after DPC sensitization. For TCR sequencing, blood came from about 28 alopecia patients at anywhere from one to four time points (pre-sensitization, 2, 6 and 24 weeks).

Overall results and qualifications from the work: No change with DPC sensitization was found in the number of TCRs above 1 in 1000 frequency, and no evidence of global repertoire structure alterations was found. After repeated subsampling, changes were observed in the strength of the expansion versus patch-test correlation and in the threshold at which the correlation became significant. A positive correlation was found between the number of PT1 expanded TCRs and patch test score, with significance reached at thresholds 8, 16 and 32 but not 4. Significantly more large CDR3 similarity clusters were formed by expanded TCRs than by pre-sensitization or healthy control sets, consistent with antigen-driven responses. Because all patients had alopecia, a presumed autoimmune disease, the immune response of the patients might differ from that of healthy individuals.

According to the study, the label for this sample's time point signals: pre-sensitization, week 0. This specimen's treatment or condition label, per the study, means: therapeutic diphenylcyclopropenone sensitization with weekly scalp DPC. At each patch-test visit, blood was drawn before the patch test was applied. Patients were eligible if aged 18 to 70, diagnosed with alopecia and judged suitable for DPC therapy, and pregnant patients were excluded. Total RNA was extracted from unfractionated whole blood collected in Tempus Blood RNA tubes. The library was built by means of RACE. Sequenced on a NextSeq 500. During library preparation, unique molecular identifiers were attached to individual cDNA molecules so that TCRs could be counted in a quantitative, reproducible way. Each blood RNA sample was used to sequence both TCR alpha and TCR beta chains. The authors processed their data as follows. A median of about 89,000 TCRs per sample was observed, with a range of about 23,224 to 690,600. The Decombinator software suite was used to annotate V, J and CDR3 in the TCR reads. For the PS versus PT1 abundance plots, all samples were subsampled to the same number of TCRs (28,000). TCRs were defined as expanded if absent before sensitization and observed at least eight times at the 2-week time point. The public sequencing data were trimmed at Q25 with fastp and processed into clonotypes with MiXCR by TCRdb, which kept only in-frame beta chains. CDR3 protein sequences are deduplicated, and each keeps its most common genes and DNA. None of the V and J calls come from the authors' own analysis; TCRdb made them. Counted in this sample were 300,000 to 400,000 distinct CDR3 sequences; 5% to 6.5% of them appeared once. The ten biggest clones cover 2.5% to 3% of the sample.

The table lists this clonotype with many counts. Its binding antigen is unknown. No qualities accompany the bases; no much larger clone lies one base away. The CDR3 numbers 15 residues from cysteine through phenylalanine. The DNA shown is the 45-base CDR3, in frame from base 1. Looking up the germline V gene yields CDR1 MDHEN and CDR2 SYDVKM. From V the trimming removes 8 bases and from J it removes 2 bases, while the gene matches leave 9 bases of the junction unaccounted for. This chain joins TRBV28 to TRBJ2-3; 8 junctional bases match TRBD1. This clonotype was obtained from a woman between 45 and 60 years old with alopecia areata. Some clones in this sample may be carry-over from other donors' samples. The material sequenced was whole blood, taken in connection with sensitization to the hapten diphenylcyclopropenone (DPC). Here is the DNA: TGTGCCAGCCGCCGGCAGGGGGCGGTCACAGATACGCAGTATTTT. This codes for CASRRQGAVTDTQYF.